These 3 T cell receptor beta chains share one sample of origin, sequenced in a study of T cell responses to AZD1222 COVID-19 vaccine. The table came from immunoSEQ multiplex PCR; TCRdb's copy has only in-frame clones and leaves some out. This table holds about 190,000 clones, around 92% found once. Sample: peripheral blood, taken on day 0 of AZD1222 vaccination. The source of these receptors is an adult in good health.

J is TRBJ2-7 and V is TRBV28; TRBD2 agrees at 8 bases. The CDR3 is 15 residues long. The V gene end was trimmed by 2 bases and the J gene end by 6 bases; junction bases not matched to a gene: 9. CDR1 and CDR2 (germline): MDHEN, SYDVKM. CDR3 DNA: TGTGCCAGCAGTTTAAACAGGGCGGGGGGCGCCGAGCAGTACTTC. This codes for CASSLNRAGGAEQYF.

The chain is built from TRBV28 and TRBJ2-2; D is ambiguous. The V gene lost 7 bases and the J gene lost 5 bases, with 5 bases spanning the gap. Germline V gene sequence: CDR1 MDHEN, CDR2 SYDVKM. The CDR3 is 11 amino acids. CDR3 DNA sequence: TGTGCCAGCACTGTGACCGGGGAGCTGTTTTTT. It translates to CASTVTGELFF.

V is TRBV19 and J is TRBJ1-2; D is undetermined. The CDR3 is 12 amino acids. V lost 3 bases and J 6 bases, leaving 8 bases between the germline ends. From germline, CDR1 is LNHDA and CDR2 SQIVND (reference sequence). CDR3 residues: CASSIRGNGYTF. CDR3 in DNA: TGTGCCAGTAGTATTCGGGGAAATGGCTACACCTTC. Full variable domain (missing parts from reference TRBV19 and TRBJ1-2): DGGITQSPKYLFRKEGQNVTLSCEQNLNHDAMYWYRQDPGQGLRLIYYSQIVNDFQKGDIAEGYSVSREKKESFPLTVTSAQKNPTAFYLCASSIRGNGYTFGSGTRLTVV.